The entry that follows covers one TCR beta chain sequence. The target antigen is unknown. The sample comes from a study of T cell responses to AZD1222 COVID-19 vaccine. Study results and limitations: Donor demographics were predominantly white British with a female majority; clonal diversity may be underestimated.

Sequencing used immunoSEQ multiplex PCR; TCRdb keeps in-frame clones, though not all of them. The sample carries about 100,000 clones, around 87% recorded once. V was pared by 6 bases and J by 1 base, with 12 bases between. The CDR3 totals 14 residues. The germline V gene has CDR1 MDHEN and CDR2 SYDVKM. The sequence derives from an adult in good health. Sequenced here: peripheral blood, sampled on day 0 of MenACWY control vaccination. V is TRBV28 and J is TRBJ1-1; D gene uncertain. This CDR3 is CASRLPQPNTEAFF. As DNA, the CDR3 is TGTGCCAGCAGACTCCCTCAACCGAACACTGAAGCTTTCTTT. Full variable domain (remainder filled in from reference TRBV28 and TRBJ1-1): DVKVTQSSRYLVKRTGEKVFLECVQDMDHENMFWYRQDPGLGLRLIYFSYDVKMKEKGDIPEGYSVSREKKERFSLILESASTNQTSMYLCASRLPQPNTEAFFGQGTRLTVV.